This entry lists 6 T cell receptor beta chains sequenced from one sample in a study of T-cell reconstitution after alpha-beta-depleted transplantation in children. Researchers prepared the TCRbeta library using unique molecular identifiers, the study reports. TCRdb analysed the PCR reads with MiXCR anew, one entry per CDR3 protein. The repertoire holds 480,000 or so distinct CDR3 sequences, 10% to 13% seen once, with 2% in the top ten. Sample: PBMCs, taken before TCRalphabeta/CD19-depleted stem cell transplant. All receptors derive from a child aged 2 to 10 with inherited bone marrow failure, due to receive a stem cell transplant.

This clonotype was counted many times. The V call is TRBV4-3, the J call TRBJ2-5, with 7 bases aligning to TRBD1. Per germline, CDR1 LGHNA and CDR2 YSLEER. CDR3 size: 16 residues. V lost 0 bases, J lost 1 base, and 5 bases stayed unmatched. The CDR3 reads CASSQDWGQPQETQYF. In DNA, the CDR3 is TGCGCCAGCAGCCAAGACTGGGGACAGCCCCAAGAGACCCAGTACTTC.

This clonotype was detected ten times or more. The J gene is TRBJ2-7, the V gene TRBV7-9, with D perhaps assigned TRBD1 or TRBD2 (7 bases each). The CDR3 has 16 amino acids. The germline V and J ends were trimmed by 5 bases and 6 bases, with 23 bases remaining between them. The germline V gene encodes CDR1 SEHNR and CDR2 FQNEAQ (reference sequence). The CDR3 region has the DNA TGTGCCAGCAGCCGGCATTCTCCAGCGGGACAGCTCGAGCAGTACTTC. It is translated as CASSRHSPAGQLEQYF.

This clonotype was recorded many times. The chain uses TRBV29-1 and TRBJ2-5; maybe TRBD2 (6 bases). Germline V gives CDR1 SQVTM, CDR2 ANQGSEA. This CDR3 is built from 14 residues. The germline V and J ends were trimmed by 5 bases and 5 bases, with 18 bases remaining between them. CDR3 sequence reads: CSVLEPGRSETQYF. As DNA, the CDR3 is TGCAGCGTTCTCGAGCCCGGGAGAAGTGAGACCCAGTACTTC.

Of note for this clonotype: One end of the junction is discordant with germline, which a read error may explain. The genes are TRBV7-7 and TRBJ2-4; TRBD1 matches 7 bases. In germline, CDR1 is SSHAT, CDR2 FNYEAQ (reference sequence). CDR3 length: 13 residues. The CDR3 loop reads CASSLSTGSIQYF. The CDR3 bases are TGTGCTAGCAGCTTATCGACAGGGTCCATTCAGTACTTC.

This clonotype was seen many times. The V call is TRBV14, the J call TRBJ2-7, with 7 positions matching TRBD1. This CDR3 has 16 residues. Germline trimming cut 4 bases from V and 2 bases from J; bases unmatched to any gene: 11. CDR1 is SGHDN and CDR2 is FVKESK in the germline V gene. In nucleotides, the CDR3 is TGTGCCAGCAGCCCCAGACAGGGTATGAGAACCTACGAGCAGTACTTC. Translating gives CASSPRQGMRTYEQYF.

This clonotype was picked up many times. The genes are TRBV7-9 and TRBJ1-1; possibly TRBD1 for D (6 bases). CDR3 length: 14 residues. CDR1 is SEHNR, CDR2 FQNEAQ, per germline (reference sequence). V gave up 1 base and J gave up 3 bases, with 9 bases separating them. This chain's CDR3 is CASSLGHRDTEAFF. The DNA of the CDR3 is TGTGCCAGCAGCTTAGGCCACAGGGACACTGAAGCTTTCTTT.